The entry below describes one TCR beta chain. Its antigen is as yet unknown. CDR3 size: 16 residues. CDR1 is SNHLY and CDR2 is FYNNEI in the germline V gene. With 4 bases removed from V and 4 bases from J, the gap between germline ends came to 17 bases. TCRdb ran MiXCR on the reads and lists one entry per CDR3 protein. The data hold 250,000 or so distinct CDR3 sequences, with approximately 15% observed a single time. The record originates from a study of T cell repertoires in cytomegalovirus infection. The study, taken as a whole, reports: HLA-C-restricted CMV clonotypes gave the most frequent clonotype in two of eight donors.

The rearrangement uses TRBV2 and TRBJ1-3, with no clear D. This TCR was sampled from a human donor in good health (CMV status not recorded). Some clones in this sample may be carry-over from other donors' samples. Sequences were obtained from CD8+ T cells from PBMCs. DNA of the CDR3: TGTGCCAGCAGTGCTCCAGGATCTGGGCTGGGAAACACCATATATTTT. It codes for CASSAPGSGLGNTIYF.